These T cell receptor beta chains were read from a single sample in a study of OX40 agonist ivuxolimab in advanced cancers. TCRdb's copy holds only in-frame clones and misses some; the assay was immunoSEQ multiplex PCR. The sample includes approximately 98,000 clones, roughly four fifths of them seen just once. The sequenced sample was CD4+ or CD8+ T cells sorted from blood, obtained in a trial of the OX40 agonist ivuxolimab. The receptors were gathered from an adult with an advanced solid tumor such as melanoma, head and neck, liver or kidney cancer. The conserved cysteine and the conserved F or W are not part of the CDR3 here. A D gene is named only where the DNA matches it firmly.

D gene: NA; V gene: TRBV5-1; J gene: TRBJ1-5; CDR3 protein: ASSLGQGLNQPQH
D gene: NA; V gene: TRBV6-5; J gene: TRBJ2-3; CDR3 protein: ASTPGGRPDTQY
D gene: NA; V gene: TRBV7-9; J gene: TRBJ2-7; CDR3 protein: ASSTVSFISYEQY
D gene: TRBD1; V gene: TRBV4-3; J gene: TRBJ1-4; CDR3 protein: ASSQRDRRLRKEKLF
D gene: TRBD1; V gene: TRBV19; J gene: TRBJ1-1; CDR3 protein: ASSTLTGKSPEAF
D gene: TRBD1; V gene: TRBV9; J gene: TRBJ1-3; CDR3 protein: ASSVALDRGQDTIY
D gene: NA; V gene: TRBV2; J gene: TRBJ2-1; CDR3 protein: AGSRDGNNEQF
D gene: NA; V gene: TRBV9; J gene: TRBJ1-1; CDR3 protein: ASSLSQNTEAF
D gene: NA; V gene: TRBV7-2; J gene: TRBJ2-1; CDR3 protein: ASSLERTNPYNEQF
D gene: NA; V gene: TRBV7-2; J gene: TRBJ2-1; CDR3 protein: ASSLEGNEQF
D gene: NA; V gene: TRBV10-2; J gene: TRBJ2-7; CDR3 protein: ASSHPQRYEQY
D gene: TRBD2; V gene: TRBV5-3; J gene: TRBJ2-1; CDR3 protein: ARSLVGTRALCEQF
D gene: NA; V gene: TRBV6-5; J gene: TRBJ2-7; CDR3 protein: ASSHRSGVNEQY
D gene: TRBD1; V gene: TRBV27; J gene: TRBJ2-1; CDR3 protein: ASSPPSRGNEQF
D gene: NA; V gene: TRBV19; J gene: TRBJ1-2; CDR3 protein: ASSMGQGKTYGYT
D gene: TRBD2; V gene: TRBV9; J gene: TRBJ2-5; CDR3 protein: ASSALNPLAGSQETQY
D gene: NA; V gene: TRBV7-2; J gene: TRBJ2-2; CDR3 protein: ASSPPGVHGELF
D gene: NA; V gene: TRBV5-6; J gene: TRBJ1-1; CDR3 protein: ASSFASGGNTEAF
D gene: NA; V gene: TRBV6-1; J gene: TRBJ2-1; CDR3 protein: ASSERSSYNEQF
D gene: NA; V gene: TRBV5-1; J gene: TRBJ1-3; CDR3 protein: ASSLRGSGNTIY
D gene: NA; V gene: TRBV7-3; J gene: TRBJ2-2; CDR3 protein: ASSSTTGAPGELF
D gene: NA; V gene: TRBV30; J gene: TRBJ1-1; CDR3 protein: AWSVLVNTEAF
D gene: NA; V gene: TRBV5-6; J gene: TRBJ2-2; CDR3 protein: ASSLVAGTGELF
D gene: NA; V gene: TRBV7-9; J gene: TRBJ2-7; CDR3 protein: ASSFGGGGSSYEQY
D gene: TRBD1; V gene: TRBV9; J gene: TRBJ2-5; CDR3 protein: ASSPGQGQETQY
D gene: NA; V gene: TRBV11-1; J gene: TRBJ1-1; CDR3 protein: ASSLQVTSTEAF
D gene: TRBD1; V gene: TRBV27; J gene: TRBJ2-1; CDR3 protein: ASSFLGTEYNEQF
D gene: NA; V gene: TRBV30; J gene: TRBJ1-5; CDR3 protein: AWSVRGRGSYQPQH
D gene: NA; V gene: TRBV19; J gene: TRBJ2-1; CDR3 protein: ASRPTGVNEQF
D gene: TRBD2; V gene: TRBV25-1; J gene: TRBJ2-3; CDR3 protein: ATGGGGLGVDTQY
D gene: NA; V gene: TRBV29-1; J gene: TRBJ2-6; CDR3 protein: SVVASGANVLT
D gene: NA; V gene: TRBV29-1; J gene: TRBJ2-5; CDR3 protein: SVGYTYQETQY
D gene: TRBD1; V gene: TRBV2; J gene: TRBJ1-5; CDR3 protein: AISRDRNQPQH
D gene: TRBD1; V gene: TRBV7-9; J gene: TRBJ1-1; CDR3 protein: ASSSLGQGVRAF
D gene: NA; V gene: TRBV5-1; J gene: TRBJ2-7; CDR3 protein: ASSGGTSYEQY
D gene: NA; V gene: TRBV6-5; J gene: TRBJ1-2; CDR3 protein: ASSYSSGPNYGYT
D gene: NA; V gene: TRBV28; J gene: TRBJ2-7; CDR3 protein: ASRPLTGNGYEQY
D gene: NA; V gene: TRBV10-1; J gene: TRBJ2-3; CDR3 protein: ASSDRTGASDTQY
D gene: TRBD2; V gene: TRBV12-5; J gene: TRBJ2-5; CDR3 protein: ASGSRGGKTQY
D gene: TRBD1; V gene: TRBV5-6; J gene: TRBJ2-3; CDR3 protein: ASSLKQGADTQY
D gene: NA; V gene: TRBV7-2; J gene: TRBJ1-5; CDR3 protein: ASSQPEGGYNQPQH
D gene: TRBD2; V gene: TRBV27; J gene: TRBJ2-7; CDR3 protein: ASSRAGGYEQY
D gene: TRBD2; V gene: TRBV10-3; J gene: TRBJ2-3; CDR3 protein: AISESVAGGPTDTQY
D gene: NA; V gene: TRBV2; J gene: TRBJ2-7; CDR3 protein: ASKRGSYEQY
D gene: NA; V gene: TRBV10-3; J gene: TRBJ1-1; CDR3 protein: AISAGVNTEAF
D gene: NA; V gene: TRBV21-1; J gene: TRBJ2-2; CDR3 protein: ASSSRDRGRLRSGELF
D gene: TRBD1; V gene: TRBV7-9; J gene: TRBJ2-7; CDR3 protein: ASSSRQGVYEQY
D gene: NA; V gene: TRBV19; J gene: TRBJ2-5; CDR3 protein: ASSAGWEETQY
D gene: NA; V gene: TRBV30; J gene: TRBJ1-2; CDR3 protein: AWSVGSLYGYT
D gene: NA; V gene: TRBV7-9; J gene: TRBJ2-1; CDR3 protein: ASSNRDEDNEQF
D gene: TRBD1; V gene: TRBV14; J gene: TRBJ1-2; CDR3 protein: ASSQTGTGYGYT
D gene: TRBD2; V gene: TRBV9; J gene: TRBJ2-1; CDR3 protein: ASSVGTSGRNEQF
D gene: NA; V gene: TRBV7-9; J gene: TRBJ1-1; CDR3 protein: ASSFGNTEAF
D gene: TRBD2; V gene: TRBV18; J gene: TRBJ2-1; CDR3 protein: ASSPPRGTSENYNEQF
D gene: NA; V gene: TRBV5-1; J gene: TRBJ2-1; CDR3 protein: ASSLALGGINEQF